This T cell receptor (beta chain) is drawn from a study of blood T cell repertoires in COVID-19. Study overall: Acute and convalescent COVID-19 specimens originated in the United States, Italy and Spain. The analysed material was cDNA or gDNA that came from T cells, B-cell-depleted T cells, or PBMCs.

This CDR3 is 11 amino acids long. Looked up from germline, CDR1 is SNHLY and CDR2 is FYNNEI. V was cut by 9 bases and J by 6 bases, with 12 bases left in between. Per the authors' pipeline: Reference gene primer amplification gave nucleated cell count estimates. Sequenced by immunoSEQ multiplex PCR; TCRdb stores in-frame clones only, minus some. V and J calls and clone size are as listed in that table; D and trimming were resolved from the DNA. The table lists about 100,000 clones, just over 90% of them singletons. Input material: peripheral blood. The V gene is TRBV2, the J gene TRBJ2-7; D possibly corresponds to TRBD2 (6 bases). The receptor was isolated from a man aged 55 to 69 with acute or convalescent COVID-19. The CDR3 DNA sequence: TGTGCCAGTCAAGGAGGGCTCGAGCAGTACTTC. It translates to CASQGGLEQYF.